These 22 T cell receptor beta chains were all obtained from the same sample, sequenced in a study of CD8+CD57+ T cells in acquired aplastic anemia. TCR beta VDJ and CDR3 were profiled, and genomic DNA was the template. Each CDR3 protein is one row after TCRdb ran MiXCR on the reads. The data contain about 270,000 distinct CDR3 sequences, 82% of them singletons. Whoever was chosen for sequencing had shown CD8+CD57+ cell expansion by flow cytometry. The sequencing input was sorted CD4+, CD8+, or CD8+CD57+ T cells (not recorded which) from PBMCs. These receptors were collected from a human donor with aplastic anemia.

This clonotype is a singleton in its sample. This chain links TRBV24-1 with TRBJ2-1; TRBD2 agrees at 14 bases. The germline V gene encodes CDR1 KGHDR and CDR2 SFDVKD. This CDR3 is 14 amino acids long. Germline trimming cut 9 bases from V and 7 bases from J; bases unmatched to any gene: 4. The CDR3 is CATGTSGSWNEQFF. The CDR3, as DNA: TGTGCCACCGGGACTAGCGGGAGCTGGAATGAGCAGTTCTTC.

The rearrangement uses TRBV7-2 and TRBJ2-3; possibly TRBD1 or TRBD2 for D (6 bases each). Germline CDR1 is SGHTA and CDR2 is FQGNSA. The CDR3 spans 14 residues. V lost 1 base, J lost 9 bases, and 14 bases lay in between. The CDR3 region has the DNA TGTGCCAGCAGCTTAGAGGGGGGTCACGCCACGCAGTATTTT. Encoded protein: CASSLEGGHATQYF.

Of note for this clonotype: The conserved final phenylalanine or tryptophan is absent from the CDR3, which likely points to a read error. The DNA is left out, because the CDR3 cannot be placed on it with certainty; the CDR3 is given as TCRdb lists it. J is TRBJ2-1 and V is TRBV2; the D call of TRBD2 is as the table states it, not checked on the DNA. With termini counted, the CDR3 has 16 amino acids. The germline gives CDR1 SNHLY, CDR2 FYNNEI. This CDR3 is CASSQLEPNGHDQYVV.

Only a few counts were recorded for this clonotype. A much larger clone lies one base from this, so it may be a read error. The J gene is TRBJ1-2, the V gene TRBV5-4; no clear D gene. In germline, CDR1 is SGHNT, CDR2 YYREEE (reference sequence). This CDR3 contains 13 residues. Trimming cost V 2 bases and J 7 bases, with 12 bases left between them. The CDR3 DNA sequence: TGTGCCAGCAGCTTTGCTAGCGCAGGTGGCTACACCTTC. Protein sequence: CASSFASAGGYTF.

For this clonotype: A junction end diverges from the germline sequence, so it may reflect a read error. The chain links TRBV7-8 to TRBJ2-3, with TRBD2 as a possible D gene (5 bases). The CDR3 covers 14 residues. The germline gives CDR1 SGHVS, CDR2 FQNEAQ. The CDR3 DNA is TGCGCCAGCAGCCTACGGCGAGACCGGGATGAGAAGCAGTTT. Translation gives CASSLRRDRDEKQF.

This rearrangement joins TRBV5-8 to TRBJ2-2; D ambiguous. The CDR3 totals 13 residues. With 7 bases removed from V and 3 bases from J, the gap between germline ends came to 10 bases. Germline CDR1 SGHTS, CDR2 YDEGEE. The CDR3 bases are TGTGCCAGCTGCTCACGGGACACCGGGGAGCTGTTTTTT. It translates to CASCSRDTGELFF.

The V gene is TRBV9, the J gene TRBJ2-3; 9 bases map to TRBD1. V lost 1 base, J lost 12 bases, and 9 bases stayed unmatched. CDR3 length: 14 amino acids. Germline V lookup: CDR1 SGDLS, CDR2 YYNGEE. CDR3 nucleotides: TGTGCCAGCAGCGTAACAGGGGGCGATGAAAAACAGTATTTT. Its protein product is CASSVTGGDEKQYF. The entire variable domain, with the rest obtained from reference TRBV9 and TRBJ2-3, is as follows: DSGVTQTPKHLITATGQRVTLRCSPRSGDLSVYWYQQSLDQGLQFLIQYYNGEERAKGNILERFSAQQFPDLHSELNLSSLELGDSALYFCASSVTGGDEKQYFGPGTRLTVL.

The rearrangement joins TRBV7-2 to TRBJ2-4; 10 nucleotides match TRBD1. Germline values: CDR1 SGHTA, CDR2 FQGNSA. This CDR3 contains 14 residues. After removal of 5 bases from V and 4 bases from J, the junction contained 2 bases not matched to a gene. CDR3 in amino acids: CASSVGQGKNIQYF. The CDR3 region has the DNA TGTGCCAGCAGCGTGGGACAGGGGAAAAACATTCAGTACTTC.

CDR3 DNA: TGTGCCAGCAGTGCCGAGCTTAGCTCCTATAATTCACCCCGGCACTTT. Translated: CASSAELSSYNSPRHF. The chain recombines TRBV2 with TRBJ1-6; D is unclear. V shed 4 bases and J shed 19 bases, with 29 bases lying between them. Per germline, CDR1 SNHLY and CDR2 FYNNEI. This CDR3 is 16 amino acids long. The entire variable domain, with the rest obtained from reference TRBV2 and TRBJ1-6, is as follows: EPEVTQTPSHQVTQMGQEVILRCVPISNHLYFYWYRQILGQKVEFLVSFYNNEISEKSEIFDDQFSVERPDGSNFTLKIRSTKLEDSAMYFCASSAELSSYNSPRHFGNGTRLTVT.

The chain combines TRBV4-1 with TRBJ1-2; D is unclear. This CDR3 is built from 12 residues. V dropped 4 bases and J dropped 4 bases, with 7 bases sitting between them. The germline V gene has CDR1 MGHRA and CDR2 YSYEKL. The CDR3 reads CASSPSGYGYTF. In DNA form, the CDR3 reads TGCGCCAGCAGCCCTTCTGGCTATGGCTACACCTTC.

The rearrangement links TRBV20-1 to TRBJ2-7, with 8 bases that match TRBD2. Germline CDR1 is DFQATT and CDR2 is SNEGSKA (reference sequence). V shed 3 bases and J 4 bases; nucleotides not matched to a gene: 11. The CDR3 sequence is 15 residues long. The CDR3 here is CSARPWAGGVYEQYF. DNA for the CDR3: TGCAGTGCTAGGCCCTGGGCGGGGGGCGTTTACGAGCAGTACTTC.

The CDR3 bases are TGTGCCAGCAGGACCGCGTGGGACAGGGATTCACCCCTCCACTTT. It is translated as CASRTAWDRDSPLHF. This chain joins TRBV28 and TRBJ1-6; 9 bases fit TRBD1. The CDR3 sequence is 15 residues long. Germline-derived CDR1 and CDR2 are MDHEN and SYDVKM. V shed 6 bases, J shed 8 bases, and the junction held 8 bases outside the gene matches.

In regard to this clonotype: At one end the junction does not follow the germline gene, possibly because of a read error. J is TRBJ2-7 and V is TRBV5-1, with D perhaps being TRBD1 or TRBD2 (5 bases each). This CDR3 contains 14 residues. Germline V CDR1 and CDR2: SGHRS, YFSETQ. For the CDR3, the DNA is TGTGCCAGCAGCTCACGGGGCCTGGGCTACGAGCAGTACTTC. Its translation: CASSSRGLGYEQYF.

This clonotype was seen only once. Lacking the conserved final phenylalanine or tryptophan, this CDR3 likely reflects a read error. The limits of the CDR3 on the DNA are not certain, so only TCRdb's listed CDR3 is given. The V call is TRBV7-9, the J call TRBJ2-1; the table's TRBD1 call for D was not verified on the DNA. CDR1 SEHNR and CDR2 FQNEAQ come from the germline V gene (reference sequence). The CDR3 numbers 13 amino acids, ends counted. The CDR3: CASSFQRTGGLAV.

This sequence joins TRBV7-9 and TRBJ2-1; 10 bases are shared with TRBD2. Germline lookup yields CDR1 SEHNR and CDR2 FQNEAQ (reference sequence). V trimming: 5 bases; J trimming: 7 bases; junction bases outside the gene matches: 8. The CDR3 is 15 residues long. CDR3 sequence: CASSVQSSGGNEQFF. As DNA, the CDR3 is TGTGCCAGCAGCGTACAAAGTAGCGGGGGGAATGAGCAGTTCTTC. The full variable domain, with the rest looked up from reference TRBV7-9 and TRBJ2-1, is DTGVSQNPRHKITKRGQNVTFRCDPISEHNRLYWYRQTLGQGPEFLTYFQNEAQLEKSRLLSDRFSAERPKGSFSTLEIQRTEQGDSAMYLCASSVQSSGGNEQFFGPGTRLTVL.

The chain carries TRBV9 and TRBJ2-3, with TRBD2 as a possible D gene (5 bases). With 0 bases removed from V and 6 bases from J, the gap between germline ends came to 11 bases. CDR1 is SGDLS and CDR2 is YYNGEE in the germline V gene. This CDR3 is built from 14 residues. In DNA form, the CDR3 reads TGTGCCAGCAGCGTAGCGGGGAGTACCGATACGCAGTATTTT. Translated, it gives CASSVAGSTDTQYF.

This chain connects TRBV2 to TRBJ1-5; D not certain. The CDR3 runs 14 residues. Trimming left V 1 base short and J 1 base short, with 5 bases between. Germline V CDR1 and CDR2: SNHLY, FYNNEI. CDR3 sequence: CASSEGLSNQPQHF. In DNA, the CDR3 is TGTGCCAGCAGTGAAGGGTTGAGCAATCAGCCCCAGCATTTT.

Worth noting for this clonotype: No conserved phenylalanine or tryptophan is present at the end of the CDR3, so a read error is the likely explanation. The DNA is left out, because the CDR3 cannot be placed on it with certainty; the CDR3 is given as TCRdb lists it. This sequence joins TRBV2 and TRBJ2-6. With termini counted, the CDR3 has 16 amino acids. CDR1 and CDR2 (germline): SNHLY, FYNNEI. This chain's CDR3 is CASSEGGSYEAYVLTG.

Of note for this clonotype: The germline gene is not matched at one end of the junction; a read error may be the cause. V usage is TRBV7-9 and J usage is TRBJ2-5; the match to TRBD2 covers 9 bases. The CDR3 sequence is 14 residues long. Per the germline V gene, CDR1 is SEHNR and CDR2 is FQNEAQ (reference sequence). The CDR3 DNA follows: TGTGCCAGCAGCTGTGGCAGAAGCGGGGGGAGCGATGAGTTC. It specifies CASSCGRSGGSDEF.

V is TRBV6-5 and J is TRBJ2-7; D may correspond to TRBD1 or TRBD2 (5 bases each). The CDR3 has 14 residues. CDR1 and CDR2 from the germline V gene are MNHEY and SVGAGI. V was trimmed by 6 bases and J by 4 bases, leaving 16 bases between them. DNA for the CDR3: TGTGCCAGCAGGGAATGGGACGCTCCATACGAGCAGTACTTC. Translation gives CASREWDAPYEQYF.

The V and J genes are TRBV2 and TRBJ1-1; no firm D call. V was trimmed by 6 bases and J by 13 bases, leaving 21 bases between them. Germline CDR1 and CDR2: SNHLY and FYNNEI. This CDR3 comprises 13 residues. CDR3 in DNA: TGTGCCAGCAGCGTAGGAGGGCGCGCTGAGGATTTCTTT. Translated, it gives CASSVGGRAEDFF.

The chain carries TRBV19 and TRBJ2-7; tentatively, D is TRBD1 (6 bases). Trimming shortened V by 10 bases and J by 2 bases, and 18 bases separated the two germline ends. This CDR3 is 14 amino acids long. Germline values: CDR1 LNHDA, CDR2 SQIVND (reference sequence). CDR3 DNA: TGTGCCATTCGAAGCCGGACAGAACCCTACGAGCAGTACGTC. This translates into CAIRSRTEPYEQYV.